One sample yielded the 30 T cell receptor beta chains listed below, sequenced in a study of blood T cells in healthy people across ages. A sample-barcoded 5' primer and a J-beta primer mix were used in a second PCR of about 6 to 11 cycles. TCRdb re-derived calls from the 5' RACE reads in MiXCR, one entry per CDR3 protein. The sample lists about 540,000 distinct CDR3 sequences; 24% were seen once. These data were also filed under a second study, of T cells of mothers and their children.

Sequenced material: blood. All receptors derive from a boy younger than 18 in good health.

In the case of this clonotype: At one end, the junction sequence differs from germline, possibly due to a read error. The rearrangement uses TRBV7-8 and TRBJ2-5, with D tentatively TRBD1 or TRBD2 (5 bases each). This CDR3 contains 12 residues. CDR1 is SGHVS and CDR2 is FQNEAQ in the germline V gene. CDR3 sequence (DNA): TGTGCCAGCTGCTTCGGGGCAGAGAGCCAGTACTTC. Translating it yields CASCFGAESQYF.

This clonotype showed up just a few times. This chain connects TRBV6-4 to TRBJ2-3; 9 positions agree with TRBD2. CDR3 length: 15 amino acids. Germline loops: CDR1 MRHNA, CDR2 SNTAGT. Trimming cost V 4 bases and J 1 base; bases outside gene matches: 3. CDR3 coding DNA: TGTGCCAGCAGTGGAGCGGGGGGAGGCACAGATACGCAGTATTTT. Residues: CASSGAGGGTDTQYF.

This clonotype was detected only a few times. The chain couples TRBV4-1 to TRBJ2-2; D is undetermined. The J call may be incorrect, as the DNA end agrees better with TRBJ1-4. The length of the CDR3 is 12 residues. Germline V gives CDR1 MGHRA, CDR2 YSYEKL. The CDR3 loop reads CASSQVASKLFF. The CDR3 DNA reads as TGCGCCAGCAGCCAAGTTGCGTCAAAACTGTTTTTT.

This clonotype was detected only a few times. This rearrangement joins TRBV7-2 to TRBJ2-4, with TRBD2 identical over 7 bases. CDR3 size: 16 residues. V shed 5 bases, J shed 5 bases, and the junction held 12 bases outside the gene matches. Germline-derived CDR1 and CDR2 are SGHTA and FQGNSA. This CDR3 reads CASSPSGRDWENIQYF. The CDR3 coding sequence is TGTGCCAGCAGCCCCAGTGGGAGGGATTGGGAAAACATTCAGTACTTC.

This clonotype was found a few times. The chain couples TRBV28 to TRBJ2-5; no reliable D call. Germline V gene sequence: CDR1 MDHEN, CDR2 SYDVKM. V dropped 6 bases and J dropped 4 bases, with 15 bases sitting between them. This CDR3 contains 14 residues. CDR3 region: CASSPDPYLETQYF. CDR3 nucleotides: TGTGCCAGCAGCCCGGACCCGTACCTAGAGACCCAGTACTTC.

V is TRBV20-1 and J is TRBJ1-5; no clear D gene. The V gene lost 3 bases and the J gene lost 4 bases, with 13 bases spanning the gap. Germline CDR1 DFQATT, CDR2 SNEGSKA (reference sequence). There are 14 residues in the CDR3. The CDR3 DNA reads as TGCAGTGCTAGGTCCGGGCAGGTTAATCAGCCCCAGCATTTT. This codes for CSARSGQVNQPQHF.

For this clonotype: One junction end disagrees with the germline gene, perhaps due to a read error. V is TRBV27 and J is TRBJ2-6; perhaps TRBD1 as D (6 bases). The length of the CDR3 is 15 residues. CDR1 and CDR2 (germline): MNHEY, SMNVEV (reference sequence). CDR3 sequence: CASGDILGGANALTF. Here the CDR3 DNA reads TGTGCCAGCGGGGACATCCTTGGTGGGGCCAACGCCCTGACTTTC.

This clonotype was seen a handful of times. The J gene is TRBJ2-1, the V gene TRBV20-1; 8 bases map to TRBD2. Trimming at V came to 5 bases and at J to 10 bases, leaving 16 bases not matched to a gene. The CDR3 has 15 amino acids. The germline gives CDR1 DFQATT, CDR2 SNEGSKA (reference sequence). CDR3 region: CSAGRVDREGGEQFF. In DNA form, the CDR3 reads TGCAGTGCTGGGAGGGTGGATCGGGAGGGGGGGGAGCAGTTCTTC.

The V gene is TRBV7-9, the J gene TRBJ2-5, with 10 bases lining up with TRBD1. CDR3 size: 16 residues. Germline values: CDR1 SEHNR, CDR2 FQNEAQ (reference sequence). The V gene end was trimmed by 2 bases and the J gene end by 2 bases; junction bases not matched to a gene: 5. The CDR3 region is CASSLTRDRGQETQYF. CDR3 sequence (DNA): TGTGCCAGCAGCTTAACCCGGGACAGGGGTCAAGAGACCCAGTACTTC.

This clonotype was detected ten times or more. The chain combines TRBV6-5 with TRBJ1-3; TRBD1 aligns across 10 bases. The CDR3 extends over 14 amino acids. Germline CDR1 and CDR2: MNHEY and SVGAGI. Trimming took 6 bases from V and 1 from J; bases not matched to a gene: 0. For the CDR3, the DNA is TGTGCCAGCAGGGGACAGGGGTCTGGAAACACCATATATTTT. Amino acids: CASRGQGSGNTIYF.

This clonotype was observed a few times. The V call is TRBV5-5, the J call TRBJ2-5, with 10 bases lining up with TRBD2. Germline V gene data show CDR1 as SGHKS and CDR2 as YYEKEE (reference sequence). This CDR3 is built from 16 residues. V lost 4 bases to trimming and J lost 4 bases; unmatched junction nucleotides: 10. Here the CDR3 reads CASSAGTSAGTETQYF. The CDR3 DNA is TGTGCCAGCAGCGCCGGGACTAGCGCCGGCACAGAGACCCAGTACTTC.

The chain employs TRBV5-1 and TRBJ1-2; 9 nucleotides match TRBD1. V dropped 4 bases and J dropped 5; count of bases not matched to a gene: 6. The CDR3 sequence is 14 residues long. The germline V gene encodes CDR1 SGHRS and CDR2 YFSETQ. CDR3 nucleotides: TGCGCCAGCAGCACAAGGACAGGGGAATATGGCTACACCTTC. Its protein is CASSTRTGEYGYTF. Full variable domain (rest looked up from reference TRBV5-1 and TRBJ1-2): KAGVTQTPRYLIKTRGQQVTLSCSPISGHRSVSWYQQTPGQGLQFLFEYFSETQRNKGNFPGRFSGRQFSNSRSEMNVSTLELGDSALYLCASSTRTGEYGYTFGSGTRLTVV.

V gene TRBV12-3 or TRBV12-4 combines with J gene TRBJ2-1; no reliable D call. The V end was cut by 7 bases, the J end by 6 bases, with 28 bases between. The CDR3 spans 18 residues. CDR3: CASMSQITARLVGNEQFF. CDR3 in DNA: TGTGCCAGCATGTCCCAAATCACGGCCCGGCTAGTGGGCAATGAGCAGTTCTTC.

This clonotype was seen only a few times. The rearrangement links TRBV2 to TRBJ2-7; possibly TRBD2 for D (6 bases). Germline loops: CDR1 SNHLY, CDR2 FYNNEI. This CDR3 comprises 13 residues. Trimming stripped 3 bases from V and 7 bases from J, with 13 bases between. CDR3 nucleotides: TGTGCCAGCAGTGATTACTGGGCGGGGGAGCAGTACTTC. Translated: CASSDYWAGEQYF.

The sample holds a few counts of this clonotype. The rearrangement links TRBV7-2 to TRBJ2-5; 10 bases are shared with TRBD1. The J call may be wrong; the DNA end is better matched by TRBJ2-7. Per germline, CDR1 SGHTA and CDR2 FQGNSA. CDR3 length: 15 amino acids. CDR3 residues: CASSFTGTGVFEQYF. The CDR3 DNA reads as TGTGCCAGCAGCTTTACCGGGACAGGGGTTTTCGAGCAGTACTTC.

The chain is built from TRBV4-2 and TRBJ2-1; 8 bases are a match to TRBD2. This CDR3 is 17 amino acids long. The trim removed 0 bases at V and 0 bases at J, leaving 4 bases unmatched. Germline loops: CDR1 LGHNA, CDR2 YNFKEQ. DNA of the CDR3: TGTGCCAGCAGCCAAGAGGGCGGGAGGACCTCCTACAATGAGCAGTTCTTC. Translated: CASSQEGGRTSYNEQFF.

This chain joins TRBV5-1 and TRBJ2-1; D possibly uses TRBD1 or TRBD2 (5 bases each). The germline CDR1 and CDR2 sequences are SGHRS and YFSETQ. Trimming took 4 bases from V and 6 from J, leaving 17 bases between them. The CDR3 extends over 15 amino acids. The CDR3 coding sequence is TGCGCCAGCAGCAAACCCGGGACCCGAGGCAATGAGCAGTTCTTC. Translated: CASSKPGTRGNEQFF.

A few counts support this clonotype. V is TRBV29-1 and J is TRBJ2-7; 7 bases fit TRBD1. Unmatched junction bases numbered 17, after V lost 5 bases and J lost 1 base. The CDR3 is made up of 17 amino acids. Germline V lookup: CDR1 SQVTM, CDR2 ANQGSEA. The CDR3 protein is CSVRPQPFSGGSYEQYF. The CDR3 DNA reads as TGCAGCGTTAGACCCCAACCTTTTTCAGGGGGATCCTACGAGCAGTACTTC.

V and J are TRBV5-5 and TRBJ2-2; 8 bases agree with TRBD2. This CDR3 has 18 amino acids. CDR1 and CDR2 from the germline V gene are SGHKS and YYEKEE (reference sequence). After removal of 3 bases from V and 1 base from J, the junction contained 11 bases not matched to a gene. The CDR3 protein is CASSSLLNSGKNTGELFF. The CDR3, as DNA: TGTGCCAGCAGCTCCCTGTTAAATAGCGGGAAGAACACCGGGGAGCTGTTTTTT.

This clonotype came up a few times. The chain is built from TRBV20-1 and TRBJ2-7; D may correspond to TRBD1 or TRBD2 (5 bases each). This CDR3 is 11 amino acids long. V lost 8 bases, J lost 2 bases, and 10 bases lay in between. The germline V gene has CDR1 DFQATT and CDR2 SNEGSKA (reference sequence). In nucleotides, the CDR3 is TGCAGTACTACGGGGCCCTACGAGCAGTACTTC. Amino acid sequence: CSTTGPYEQYF.

For this clonotype: One end of the junction varies from germline; a read error may be responsible. V is TRBV20-1 and J is TRBJ2-2; a possible D gene is TRBD1 (7 bases). This CDR3 has 14 residues. Germline CDR1 is DFQATT and CDR2 is SNEGSKA (reference sequence). In nucleotides, the CDR3 is TGCAGCGCTAGTGCCAGGGGGGTAACCGGGGAGCTGTTTTTT. Translation: CSASARGVTGELFF.

This clonotype was seen only a few times. V usage is TRBV7-9 and J usage is TRBJ1-2; D may be TRBD1 (6 bases). The CDR3 covers 13 residues. Trimming removed 6 bases at V and 8 bases at J, with 16 bases between. CDR1 is SEHNR and CDR2 is FQNEAQ in the germline V gene (reference sequence). CDR3: CASSNRVSKGYTF. In DNA form, the CDR3 reads TGTGCCAGCAGTAACAGGGTGTCGAAAGGCTACACCTTC.

V is TRBV7-8 and J is TRBJ2-7, with unresolved D. CDR3 length: 16 residues. CDR1 is SGHVS and CDR2 is FQNEAQ in the germline V gene. V lost 5 bases and J lost 5, with 22 bases in between. The CDR3 coding sequence is TGTGCCAGCAGCCCCGTCATGGGCAGCACTAATGACGAGCAGTACTTC. Protein: CASSPVMGSTNDEQYF.

The rearrangement joins TRBV29-1 to TRBJ2-3; TRBD1 or TRBD2 may be the D gene (5 bases each). Trimming pared 7 bases from V and 0 bases from J, leaving 11 bases between. The CDR3 is made up of 13 amino acids. Germline V gene data show CDR1 as SQVTM and CDR2 as ANQGSEA. The CDR3, as DNA: TGCAGCGGGACCGGGACCAGCACAGATACGCAGTATTTT. This gives the protein CSGTGTSTDTQYF.

This rearrangement joins TRBV20-1 to TRBJ2-5, with 10 bases that match TRBD2. The end of the DNA is better explained by TRBJ2-1, so the J call may be wrong. The CDR3 spans 16 residues. CDR1 is DFQATT and CDR2 is SNEGSKA in the germline V gene (reference sequence). CDR3 in DNA: TGCAGTGCTAGGCCCAGGACTAGCGGCTTCTACAATGAGCAGTTCTTC. It is translated as CSARPRTSGFYNEQFF.

This clonotype was seen only a few times. The V gene is TRBV14, the J gene TRBJ2-7; unclear D gene. Germline assignment: CDR1 SGHDN and CDR2 FVKESK. The CDR3 is 13 residues long. V was pared by 5 bases and J by 1 base, with 9 bases between. The CDR3 is CASSRAASYEQYF. CDR3 sequence (DNA): TGTGCCAGCAGCAGGGCAGCGTCCTACGAGCAGTACTTC.

This clonotype was counted only a few times. The chain uses TRBV10-3 and TRBJ1-2; 8 nucleotides agree with TRBD1. This CDR3 spans 14 amino acids. CDR1 and CDR2 (germline): ENHRY, SYGVKD. With V trimmed by 9 bases and J by 4 bases, 10 bases remained unmatched. DNA for the CDR3: TGTGCCATAGACGGACAGGGAGGAATCTATGGCTACACCTTC. Its protein is CAIDGQGGIYGYTF.

With respect to this clonotype: One junction end disagrees with the germline gene, perhaps due to a read error. The rearrangement joins TRBV27 to TRBJ2-7, with D possibly matching TRBD1 (5 bases). The germline V gene encodes CDR1 MNHEY and CDR2 SMNVEV (reference sequence). The CDR3 has 14 amino acids. Written as DNA, the CDR3 is TGTGCCAGCAGTCCTCGGACACCATCCTACGGGCAGTACTTC. Translation gives CASSPRTPSYGQYF.

The CDR3 DNA sequence: TGTGGGTGCGGTGGGCTCACCGGGGAGCTGTTTTTT. Translation: CGCGGLTGELFF. This chain uses TRBV19 with TRBJ2-2; unclear D gene. CDR1 LNHDA and CDR2 SQIVND come from the germline V gene (reference sequence). The CDR3 sequence is 12 residues long.

This chain links TRBV20-1 with TRBJ1-1; 8 bases map to TRBD1. The CDR3 runs to 13 residues. The trim removed 6 bases at V and 5 bases at J, leaving 8 bases unmatched. Germline lookup yields CDR1 DFQATT and CDR2 SNEGSKA (reference sequence). The CDR3 DNA is TGCAGTGCAACGACAGGGGTTAAGACTGAAGCTTTCTTT. Protein sequence: CSATTGVKTEAFF.